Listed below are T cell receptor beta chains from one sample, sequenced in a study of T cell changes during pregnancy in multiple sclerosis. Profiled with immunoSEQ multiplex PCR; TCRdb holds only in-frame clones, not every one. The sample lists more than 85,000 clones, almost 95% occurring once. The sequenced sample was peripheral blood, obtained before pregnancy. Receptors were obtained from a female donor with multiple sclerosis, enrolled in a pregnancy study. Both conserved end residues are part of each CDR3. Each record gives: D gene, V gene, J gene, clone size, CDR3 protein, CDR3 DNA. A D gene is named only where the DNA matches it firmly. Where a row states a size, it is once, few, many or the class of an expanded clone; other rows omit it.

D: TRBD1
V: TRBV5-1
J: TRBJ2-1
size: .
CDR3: CASSLQGVTYNEQFF
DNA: TGCGCCAGCAGCTTGCAGGGGGTCACCTACAATGAGCAGTTCTTC

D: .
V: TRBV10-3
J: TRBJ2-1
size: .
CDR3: CAISLAGAGNHEQFF
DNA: TGTGCCATCAGCCTGGCGGGGGCGGGTAACCATGAGCAGTTCTTC

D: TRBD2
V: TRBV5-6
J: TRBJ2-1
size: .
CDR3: CASSSEAGGTGNEQFF
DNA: TGTGCCAGCAGCTCAGAAGCGGGAGGGACGGGGAATGAGCAGTTCTTC

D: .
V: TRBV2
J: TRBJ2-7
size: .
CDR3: CASSLTGVWNEQYF
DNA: TGTGCCAGCAGCCTGACTGGAGTCTGGAACGAGCAGTACTTC

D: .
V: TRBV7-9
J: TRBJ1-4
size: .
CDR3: CASSLNAGQGNEKLFF
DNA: TGTGCCAGCAGCTTAAACGCGGGGCAGGGTAACGAAAAACTGTTTTTT

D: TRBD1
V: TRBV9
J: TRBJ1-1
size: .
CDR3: CASSVGGQTNLGTEAFF
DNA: TGTGCCAGCAGCGTAGGGGGACAGACAAATTTGGGCACTGAAGCTTTCTTT

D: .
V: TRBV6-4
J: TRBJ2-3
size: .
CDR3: CASSDSASGTDTQYF
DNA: TGTGCCAGCAGTGACTCGGCTAGTGGCACAGATACGCAGTATTTT

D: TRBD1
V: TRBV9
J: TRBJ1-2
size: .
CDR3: CASSPRTGGYYGYTF
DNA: TGTGCCAGCAGCCCTCGGACAGGGGGCTACTATGGCTACACCTTC

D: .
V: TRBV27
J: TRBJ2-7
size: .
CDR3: CASSLTAVSYEQYF
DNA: TGTGCCAGCAGTTTAACGGCGGTCTCCTACGAGCAGTACTTC

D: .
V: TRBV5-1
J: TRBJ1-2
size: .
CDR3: CASSLAGGTQSGYTF
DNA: TGCGCCAGCAGCTTGGCAGGTGGCACACAAAGTGGCTACACCTTC

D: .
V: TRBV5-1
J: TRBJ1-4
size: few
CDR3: CASSLQGPVNEKLFF
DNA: TGCGCCAGCAGCTTGCAGGGGCCCGTTAATGAAAAACTGTTTTTT

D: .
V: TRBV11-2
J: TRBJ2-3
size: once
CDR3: CASSSDGVPWTQYF
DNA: TGTGCCAGCAGCTCGGACGGGGTCCCTTGGACGCAGTATTTT

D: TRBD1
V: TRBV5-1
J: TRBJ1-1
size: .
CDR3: CASMTTGRTEAFF
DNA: TGCGCCAGCATGACGACAGGGCGCACTGAAGCTTTCTTT

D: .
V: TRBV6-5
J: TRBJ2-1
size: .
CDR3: CASSPSETSYNEQFF
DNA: TGTGCCAGCAGTCCAAGCGAGACTTCCTACAATGAGCAGTTCTTC

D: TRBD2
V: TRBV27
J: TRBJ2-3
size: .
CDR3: CASSLRLAGLGDTQYF
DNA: TGTGCCAGCAGTCTCCGACTAGCGGGGTTGGGGGATACGCAGTATTTT

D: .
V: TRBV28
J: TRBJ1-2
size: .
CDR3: CASSLAAYYGYTF
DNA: TGTGCCAGCAGTTTAGCAGCGTACTATGGCTACACCTTC

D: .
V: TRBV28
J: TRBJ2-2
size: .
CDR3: CASSLTDYTGELFF
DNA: TGTGCCAGCAGTTTAACGGACTACACCGGGGAGCTGTTTTTT

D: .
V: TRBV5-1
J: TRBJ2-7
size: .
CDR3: CASSFWVGGQNEQYF
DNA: TGCGCCAGCAGCTTTTGGGTGGGGGGGCAGAACGAGCAGTACTTC

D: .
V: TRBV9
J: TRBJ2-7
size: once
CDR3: CASTPGEGAYEQYF
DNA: TGTGCCAGCACCCCAGGGGAGGGTGCCTACGAGCAGTACTTC

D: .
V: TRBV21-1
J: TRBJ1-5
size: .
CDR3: CASTKRGDQPQHF
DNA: TGTGCCAGCACCAAACGGGGGGATCAGCCCCAGCATTTT

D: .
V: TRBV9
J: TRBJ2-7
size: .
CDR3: CASSAGPTGDFYEQYF
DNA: TGTGCCAGCAGCGCGGGCCCTACAGGGGACTTTTACGAGCAGTACTTC

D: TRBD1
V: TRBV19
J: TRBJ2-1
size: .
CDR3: CATRGQDPYNEQFF
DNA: TGTGCCACCAGGGGGCAGGACCCCTACAATGAGCAGTTCTTC

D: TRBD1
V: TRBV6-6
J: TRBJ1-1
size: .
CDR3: CASSDRGMTEAFF
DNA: TGTGCCAGCAGTGACAGGGGTATGACTGAAGCTTTCTTT

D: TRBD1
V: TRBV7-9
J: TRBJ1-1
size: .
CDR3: CASSLGTGDEAFF
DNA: TGTGCCAGCAGCTTAGGGACAGGGGATGAAGCTTTCTTT

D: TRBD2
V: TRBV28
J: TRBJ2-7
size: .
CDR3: CASSLDGRDYEQYF
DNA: TGTGCCAGCAGTTTAGACGGGAGGGACTACGAGCAGTACTTC

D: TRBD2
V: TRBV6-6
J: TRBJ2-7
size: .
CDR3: CAVPSGLPTYEQYF
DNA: TGTGCCGTGCCGTCGGGACTACCAACCTACGAGCAGTACTTC

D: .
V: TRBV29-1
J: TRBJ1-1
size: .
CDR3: CSVDSAGYTEAFF
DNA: TGCAGCGTTGATTCGGCGGGGTACACTGAAGCTTTCTTT

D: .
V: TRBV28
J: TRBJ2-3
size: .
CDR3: CASSWTLLGTDTQYF
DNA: TGTGCCAGCAGTTGGACTCTCTTAGGCACAGATACGCAGTATTTT

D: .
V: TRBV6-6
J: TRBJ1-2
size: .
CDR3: CASTPGTYGYTF
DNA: TGTGCCAGCACCCCTGGGACATATGGCTACACCTTC

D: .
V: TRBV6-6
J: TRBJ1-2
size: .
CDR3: CASSYSQSDGYTF
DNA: TGTGCCAGCAGTTACTCACAGAGTGATGGCTACACCTTC

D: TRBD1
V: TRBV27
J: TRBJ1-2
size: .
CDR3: CASSLSTGANYGYTF
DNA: TGTGCCAGCAGTTTATCGACAGGGGCTAACTATGGCTACACCTTC

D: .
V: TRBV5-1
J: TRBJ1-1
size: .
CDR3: CASSQYTGTEAFF
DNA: TGCGCCAGCAGCCAATACACAGGGACTGAAGCTTTCTTT

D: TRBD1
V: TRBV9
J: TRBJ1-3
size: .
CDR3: CASSPQGGSGNTIYF
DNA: TGTGCCAGCAGCCCGCAGGGGGGCTCTGGAAACACCATATATTTT

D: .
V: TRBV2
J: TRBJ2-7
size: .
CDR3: CASDPSPGNSYEQYF
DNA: TGTGCCAGCGACCCCTCGCCGGGAAACTCCTACGAGCAGTACTTC

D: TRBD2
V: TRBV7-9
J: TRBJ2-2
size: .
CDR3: CASSPRTSGRPAPGELFF
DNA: TGTGCCAGCAGCCCAAGGACTAGCGGGAGGCCGGCTCCCGGGGAGCTGTTTTTT

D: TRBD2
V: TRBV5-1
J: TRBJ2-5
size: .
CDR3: CASSLTSGEETQYF
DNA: TGCGCCAGCAGCTTGACTAGCGGGGAAGAGACCCAGTACTTC

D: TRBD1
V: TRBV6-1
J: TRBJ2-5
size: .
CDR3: CASSGEPTGGEETQYF
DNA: TGTGCCAGCAGTGGGGAACCTACAGGGGGCGAAGAGACCCAGTACTTC

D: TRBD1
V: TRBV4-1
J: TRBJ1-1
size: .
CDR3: CASSPGPGTGNTEAFF
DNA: TGCGCCAGCAGCCCAGGTCCCGGGACAGGGAACACTGAAGCTTTCTTT

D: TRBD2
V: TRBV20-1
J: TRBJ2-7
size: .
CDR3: CSARDRGRLYF
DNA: TGCAGTGCTAGAGATCGCGGGAGGCTGTACTTC

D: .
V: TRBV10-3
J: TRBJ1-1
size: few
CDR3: CAISNRATDTEAFF
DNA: TGTGCCATCAGCAACAGGGCAACGGACACTGAAGCTTTCTTT

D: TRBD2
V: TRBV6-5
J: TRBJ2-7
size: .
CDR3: CASWTSGYEQYF
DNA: TGTGCCAGCTGGACTAGCGGTTACGAGCAGTACTTC

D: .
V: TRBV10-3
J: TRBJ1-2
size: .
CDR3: CAITLSPGDGYTF
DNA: TGTGCCATCACTCTCAGTCCGGGGGATGGCTACACCTTC

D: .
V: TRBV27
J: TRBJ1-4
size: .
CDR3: CASSLLGSGEKLFF
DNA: TGTGCCAGCAGTTTATTGGGTTCAGGGGAAAAACTGTTTTTT

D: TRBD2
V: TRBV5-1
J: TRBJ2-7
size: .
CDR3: CASSLAIAGEWDYEQYF
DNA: TGCGCCAGCAGCTTGGCAATAGCGGGAGAATGGGACTACGAGCAGTACTTC

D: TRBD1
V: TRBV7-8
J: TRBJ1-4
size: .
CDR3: CASSPDRGLWEKLFF
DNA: TGTGCCAGCAGCCCAGACAGGGGGCTATGGGAAAAACTGTTTTTT

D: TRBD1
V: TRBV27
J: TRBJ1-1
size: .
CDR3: CASRGTGGTEAFF
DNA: TGTGCCAGCAGGGGGACAGGGGGCACTGAAGCTTTCTTT